What follows describes a single T cell receptor (beta chain). Its antigen is not identified. Germline loops: CDR1 LNHDA, CDR2 SQIVND (reference sequence). Trimming took off 5 bases at V and 4 bases at J, with 3 bases between the two ends. CDR3 size: 12 residues. The sample comes from a study of T cell responses to AZD1222 COVID-19 vaccine. Background on the study: Second-dose intervals of approximately 4 or approximately 12 weeks were pooled. Regarding the study as a whole: Mapped onto spike, vaccine-associated CD4 TCRs spanned it and were dominant at 160-218 and 743-854.

Repertoires were generated with immunoSEQ multiplex PCR, while TCRdb's copy carries only in-frame clones and drops some. The sample consists of roughly 120,000 clones, approximately 90% of them appearing once. The chain links TRBV19 to TRBJ2-6; D gene ambiguous. Specimen: peripheral blood, collected on day 0 of AZD1222 vaccination. This TCR came from an adult in good health. CDR3: CASSEGANVLTF. The CDR3 DNA is TGTGCCAGTAGTGAAGGGGCCAACGTCCTGACTTTC.